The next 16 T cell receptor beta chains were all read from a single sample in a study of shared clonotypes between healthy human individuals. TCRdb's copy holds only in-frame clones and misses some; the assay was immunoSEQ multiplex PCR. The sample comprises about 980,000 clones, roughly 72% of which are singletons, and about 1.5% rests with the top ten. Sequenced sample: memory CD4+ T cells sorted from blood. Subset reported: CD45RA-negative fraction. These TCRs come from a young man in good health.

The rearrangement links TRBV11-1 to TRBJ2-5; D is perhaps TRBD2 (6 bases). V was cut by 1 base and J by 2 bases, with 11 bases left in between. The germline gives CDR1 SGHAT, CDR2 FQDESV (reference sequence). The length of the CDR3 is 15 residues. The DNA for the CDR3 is TGTGCCAGCAGCTTAGAGGGAGGTCAACAAGAGACCCAGTACTTC. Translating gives CASSLEGGQQETQYF.

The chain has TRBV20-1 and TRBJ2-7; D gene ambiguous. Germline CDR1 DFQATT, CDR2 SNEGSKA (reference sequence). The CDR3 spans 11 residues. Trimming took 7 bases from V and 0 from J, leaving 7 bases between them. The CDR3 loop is CSVKGSYEQYF. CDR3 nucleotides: TGCAGTGTGAAAGGCTCCTACGAGCAGTACTTC.

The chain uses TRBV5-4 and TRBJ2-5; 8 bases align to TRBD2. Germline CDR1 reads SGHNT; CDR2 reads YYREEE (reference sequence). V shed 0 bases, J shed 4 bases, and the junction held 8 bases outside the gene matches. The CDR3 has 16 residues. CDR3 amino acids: CASSLEGAGGRETQYF. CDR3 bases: TGTGCCAGCAGCTTGGAGGGTGCGGGGGGACGAGAGACCCAGTACTTC.

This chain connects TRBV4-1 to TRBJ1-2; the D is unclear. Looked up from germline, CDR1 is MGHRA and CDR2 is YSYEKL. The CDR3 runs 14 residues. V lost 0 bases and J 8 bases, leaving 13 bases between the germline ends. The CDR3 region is CASSQEGRNWGYTF. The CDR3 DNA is TGCGCCAGCAGCCAAGAAGGGCGAAATTGGGGCTACACCTTC.

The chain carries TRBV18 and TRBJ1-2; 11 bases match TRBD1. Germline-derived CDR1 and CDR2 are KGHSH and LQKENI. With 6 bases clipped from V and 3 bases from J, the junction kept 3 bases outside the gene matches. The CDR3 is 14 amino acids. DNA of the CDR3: TGTGCCAGCTCCGGACAGGGGGCCCACTATGGCTACACCTTC. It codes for CASSGQGAHYGYTF.

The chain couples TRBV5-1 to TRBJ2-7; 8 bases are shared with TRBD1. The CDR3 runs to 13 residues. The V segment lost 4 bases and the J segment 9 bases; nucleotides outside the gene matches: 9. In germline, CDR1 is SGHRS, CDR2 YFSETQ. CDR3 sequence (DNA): TGCGCCAGCAGCCCCTCGACAGGGGAAGTGCAGTACTTC. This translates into CASSPSTGEVQYF.

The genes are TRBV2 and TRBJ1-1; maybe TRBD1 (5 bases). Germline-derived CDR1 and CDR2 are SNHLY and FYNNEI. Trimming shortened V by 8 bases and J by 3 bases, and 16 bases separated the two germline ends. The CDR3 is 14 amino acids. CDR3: CASRGTAADTEAFF. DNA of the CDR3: TGTGCCAGCCGAGGGACGGCCGCGGACACTGAAGCTTTCTTT.

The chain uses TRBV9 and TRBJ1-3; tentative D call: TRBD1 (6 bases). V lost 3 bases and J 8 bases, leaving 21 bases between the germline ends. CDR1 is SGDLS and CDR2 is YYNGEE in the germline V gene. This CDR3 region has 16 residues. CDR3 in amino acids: CASSGGLGTRADTIYF. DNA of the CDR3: TGTGCCAGCAGCGGAGGGCTCGGGACACGGGCGGACACCATATATTTT.

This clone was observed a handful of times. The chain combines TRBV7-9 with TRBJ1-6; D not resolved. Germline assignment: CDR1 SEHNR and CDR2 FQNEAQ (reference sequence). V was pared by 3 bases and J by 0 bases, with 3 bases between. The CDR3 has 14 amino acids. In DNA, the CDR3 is TGTGCCAGCAGCTTCGACTCCTATAATTCACCCCTCCACTTT. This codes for CASSFDSYNSPLHF.

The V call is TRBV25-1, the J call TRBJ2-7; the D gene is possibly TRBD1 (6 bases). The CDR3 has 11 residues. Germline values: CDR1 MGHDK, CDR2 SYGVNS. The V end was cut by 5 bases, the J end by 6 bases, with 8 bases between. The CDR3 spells CASSTGFEQYF. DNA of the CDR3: TGTGCCAGCAGTACAGGGTTCGAGCAGTACTTC.

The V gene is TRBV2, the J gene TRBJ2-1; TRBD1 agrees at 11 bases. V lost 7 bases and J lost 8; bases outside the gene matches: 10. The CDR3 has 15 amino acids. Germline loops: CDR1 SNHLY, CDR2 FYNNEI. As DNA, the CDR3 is TGTGCCAGCAATAACCAGGGACAGGGGGGGTATGAGCAGTTCTTC. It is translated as CASNNQGQGGYEQFF.

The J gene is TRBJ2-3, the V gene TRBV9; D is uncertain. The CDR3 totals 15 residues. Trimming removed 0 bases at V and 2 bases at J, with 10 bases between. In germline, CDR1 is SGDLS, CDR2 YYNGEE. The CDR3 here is CASSVEALYTDTQYF. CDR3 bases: TGTGCCAGCAGCGTAGAAGCCCTTTACACAGATACGCAGTATTTT.

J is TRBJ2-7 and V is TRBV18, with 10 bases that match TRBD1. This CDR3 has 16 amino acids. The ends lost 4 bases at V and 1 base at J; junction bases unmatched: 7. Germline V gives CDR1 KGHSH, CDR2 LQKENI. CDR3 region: CASSRRDRGQSYEQYF. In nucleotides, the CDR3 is TGTGCCAGCTCACGCCGCGACAGGGGGCAATCCTACGAGCAGTACTTC.

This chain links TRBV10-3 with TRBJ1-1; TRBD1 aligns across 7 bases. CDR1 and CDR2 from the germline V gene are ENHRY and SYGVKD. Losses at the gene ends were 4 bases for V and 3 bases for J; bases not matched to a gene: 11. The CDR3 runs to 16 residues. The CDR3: CAISASNRGMDTEAFF. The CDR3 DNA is TGTGCCATCAGTGCCTCGAACAGGGGAATGGACACTGAAGCTTTCTTT.

CDR3 sequence: CASSQNGGQGLTETQYF. The CDR3 DNA sequence: TGTGCCAGCAGCCAAAACGGTGGACAGGGGTTAACAGAGACCCAGTACTTC. The chain is built from TRBV4-2 and TRBJ2-5; 9 bases fit TRBD1. Germline lookup yields CDR1 LGHNA and CDR2 YNFKEQ. The CDR3 length is 17 residues. With V trimmed by 2 bases and J by 4 bases, 11 bases remained unmatched.

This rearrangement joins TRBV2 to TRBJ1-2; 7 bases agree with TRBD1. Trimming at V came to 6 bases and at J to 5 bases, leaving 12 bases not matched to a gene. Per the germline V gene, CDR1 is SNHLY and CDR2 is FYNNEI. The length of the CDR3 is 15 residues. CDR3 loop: CASRASRGTGYGYTF. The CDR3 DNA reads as TGTGCCAGCAGAGCAAGCAGGGGGACGGGTTATGGCTACACCTTC.